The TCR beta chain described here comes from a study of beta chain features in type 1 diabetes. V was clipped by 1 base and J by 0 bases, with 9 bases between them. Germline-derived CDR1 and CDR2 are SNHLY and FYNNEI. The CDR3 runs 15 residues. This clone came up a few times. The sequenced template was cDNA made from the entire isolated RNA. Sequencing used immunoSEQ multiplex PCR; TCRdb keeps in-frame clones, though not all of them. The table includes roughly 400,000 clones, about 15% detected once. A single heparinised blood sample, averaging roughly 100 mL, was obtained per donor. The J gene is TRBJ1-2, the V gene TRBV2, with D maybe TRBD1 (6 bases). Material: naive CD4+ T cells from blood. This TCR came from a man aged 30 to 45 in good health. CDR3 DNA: TGTGCCAGCAGTGAAGGGACAGCTTCTAACTATGGCTACACCTTC. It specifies CASSEGTASNYGYTF.